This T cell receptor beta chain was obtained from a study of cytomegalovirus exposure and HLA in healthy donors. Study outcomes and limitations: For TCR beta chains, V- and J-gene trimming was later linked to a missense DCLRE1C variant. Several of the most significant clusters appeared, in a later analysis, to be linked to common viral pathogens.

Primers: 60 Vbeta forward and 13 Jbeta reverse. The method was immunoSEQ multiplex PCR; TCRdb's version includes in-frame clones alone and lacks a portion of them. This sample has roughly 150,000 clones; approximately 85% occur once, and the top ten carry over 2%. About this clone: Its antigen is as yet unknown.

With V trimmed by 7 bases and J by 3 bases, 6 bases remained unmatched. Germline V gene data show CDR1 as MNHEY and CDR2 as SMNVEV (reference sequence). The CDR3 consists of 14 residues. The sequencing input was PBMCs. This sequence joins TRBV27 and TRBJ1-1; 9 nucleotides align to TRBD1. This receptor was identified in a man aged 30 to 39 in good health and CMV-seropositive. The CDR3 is CASTVTGGHTEAFF. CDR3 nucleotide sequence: TGTGCCAGCACCGTGACAGGGGGACACACTGAAGCTTTCTTT.